The 14 T cell receptor beta chains in this list originate from one sample, sequenced in a study of T cells in Graves' hyperthyroidism and ophthalmopathy. RNA transcripts were the template for amplifying TCR beta CDR3 regions. An initial round of RT-PCR targeting the TCR CDR3 relied on the HTBI primer set. TCRdb fed the multiplex PCR reads into MiXCR, producing one record per CDR3 protein. The sample lists around 450,000 distinct CDR3 sequences, around 14% occurring once. Sequenced input: blood. All receptors derive from a woman under 30 with Graves' hyperthyroidism.

This clonotype was found many times. The gene calls are TRBV10-3 and TRBJ2-5; a weak D match, TRBD1 (5 bases). V shed 10 bases and J shed 5 bases, with 14 bases lying between them. The length of the CDR3 is 12 residues. Germline V gene lookup returns CDR1 ENHRY and CDR2 SYGVKD. CDR3 loop: CATFGWGETQYF. CDR3 DNA: TGTGCCACCTTCGGATGGGGCGAGACCCAGTACTTC.

This clonotype was observed at least ten times. The chain combines TRBV28 with TRBJ1-1; D possibly corresponds to TRBD1 (5 bases). Trimming cost V 5 bases and J 7 bases, with 17 bases left between them. This CDR3 spans 14 amino acids. Germline-derived CDR1 and CDR2 are MDHEN and SYDVKM. The CDR3 nucleotides read TGTGCCAGCAGTCATAGCCGGGACGGTTATGAAGCTTTCTTT. Amino acids: CASSHSRDGYEAFF.

This clonotype was detected many times. The rearrangement joins TRBV27 to TRBJ2-7, with 7 bases aligning to TRBD2. This CDR3 is 15 amino acids long. Looked up from germline, CDR1 is MNHEY and CDR2 is SMNVEV (reference sequence). The ends lost 2 bases at V and 0 bases at J; junction bases unmatched: 4. CDR3: CASSLSGASSYEQYF. The CDR3 DNA follows: TGTGCCAGCAGTTTAAGCGGGGCCAGCTCCTACGAGCAGTACTTC.

This chain links TRBV27 with TRBJ1-1; 10 bases are shared with TRBD1. The CDR3 has 14 residues. CDR1 and CDR2 from the germline V gene are MNHEY and SMNVEV (reference sequence). Trimming removed 6 bases from V and 5 bases from J; junction bases left unmatched: 6. The CDR3 here is CASRTTGGRTEAFF. The CDR3 DNA reads TGTGCCAGCAGAACGACAGGGGGCCGGACTGAAGCTTTCTTT.

This clonotype turned up a few times. J is TRBJ2-5 and V is TRBV16; perhaps TRBD1 as D (5 bases). Between the trimmed V and J ends, which lost 1 base and 4 bases, there was a span of 10 bases. Germline V gives CDR1 KGHSY, CDR2 FQNENV. This CDR3 is built from 14 residues. This chain's CDR3 is CASSQWARAETQYF. DNA for the CDR3: TGTGCCAGCAGCCAATGGGCCAGGGCAGAGACCCAGTACTTC.

This clonotype was seen only a few times. The V gene is TRBV5-8, the J gene TRBJ2-5; D is possibly TRBD1 (6 bases). CDR1 is SGHTS, CDR2 YDEGEE, per germline. CDR3 length: 15 residues. V dropped 4 bases and J dropped 5 bases, with 18 bases sitting between them. CDR3 loop: CASSKVQGLLETQYF. CDR3 DNA sequence: TGTGCCAGCAGCAAGGTACAGGGCCTTCTTGAGACCCAGTACTTC.

This clonotype was seen a single time. This chain's CDR3 is CASSSPVWDRVDNGYTF. CDR3 DNA: TGTGCCAGCAGCTCCCCCGTCTGGGACAGGGTCGATAATGGCTACACCTTC. This rearrangement joins TRBV5-6 to TRBJ1-2; 9 bases fit TRBD1. V lost 3 bases, J lost 6 bases, and 15 bases stayed unmatched. The CDR3 is made up of 17 amino acids. CDR1 and CDR2 from the germline V gene are SGHDT and YYEEEE.

This clonotype was seen a few times. This chain uses TRBV28 with TRBJ2-7; D may match TRBD1 or TRBD2 (5 bases each). The CDR3 is 14 residues long. The germline CDR1 and CDR2 sequences are MDHEN and SYDVKM. The V and J ends lost 8 bases and 4 bases respectively, with 18 bases between them. DNA for the CDR3: TGTGCCAGCCGTCCCTCCGGGGCACCTTACGAGCAGTACTTC. Translating gives CASRPSGAPYEQYF.

This clonotype was found many times. The V call is TRBV6-1, the J call TRBJ2-1, with 9 bases lining up with TRBD1. The V segment lost 8 bases and the J segment 3 bases; nucleotides outside the gene matches: 2. The CDR3 runs 13 residues. Germline V gene lookup returns CDR1 MNHNS and CDR2 SASEGT. CDR3 coding DNA: TGTGCCAGCGCGGACAGGGGCTACAATGAGCAGTTCTTC. Encoded protein: CASADRGYNEQFF.

This clonotype was counted a single time. The genes are TRBV6-5 and TRBJ1-1; the match to TRBD1 covers 8 bases. Germline trimming cut 4 bases from V and 3 bases from J; bases unmatched to any gene: 4. CDR1 and CDR2 from the germline V gene are MNHEY and SVGAGI. The CDR3 sequence is 14 residues long. CDR3 residues: CASSFRGLDTEAFF. CDR3 bases: TGTGCCAGCAGTTTCAGGGGGCTCGACACTGAAGCTTTCTTT.

J is TRBJ1-5 and V is TRBV5-1, with TRBD1 identical over 8 bases. V gave up 5 bases and J gave up 6 bases; unmatched junction bases: 10. CDR3 length: 15 residues. Germline values: CDR1 SGHRS, CDR2 YFSETQ. In nucleotides, the CDR3 is TGCGCCAGCAGGATCCCGGGACAGGAGGGTCAGCCCCAGCATTTT. Protein product: CASRIPGQEGQPQHF.

This clonotype was observed at least ten times. V usage is TRBV12-3 or TRBV12-4 and J usage is TRBJ1-2, with D possibly being TRBD1 (6 bases). The ends were cut back, 3 bases at V and 7 bases at J, with 15 bases in the middle. This CDR3 region has 14 residues. The CDR3 reads CASSFVRGGPGYTF. CDR3 DNA sequence: TGTGCCAGCAGTTTTGTGAGGGGGGGTCCTGGCTACACCTTC.

The chain employs TRBV9 and TRBJ2-1; D uncertain. Trimming shortened V by 4 bases and J by 1 base, and 9 bases separated the two germline ends. The CDR3 has 14 residues. Per germline, CDR1 SGDLS and CDR2 YYNGEE. CDR3 loop: CASSPLWSYNEQFF. In nucleotides, the CDR3 is TGTGCCAGCAGCCCCCTGTGGTCCTACAATGAGCAGTTCTTC.

Many counts were recorded for this clonotype. V is TRBV12-3 or TRBV12-4 and J is TRBJ2-2; 7 positions agree with TRBD1. V trimming: 4 bases; J trimming: 0 bases; junction bases outside the gene matches: 5. This CDR3 has 16 residues. The DNA for the CDR3 is TGTGCCAGCAGTTCTTTGACAGGGCCGAACACCGGGGAGCTGTTTTTT. Amino acids: CASSSLTGPNTGELFF.